The 22 T cell receptor beta chains in this list originate from one sample, sequenced in a study of cytomegalovirus exposure and HLA in healthy donors. The repertoire was sequenced with immunoSEQ multiplex PCR; TCRdb's copy has only in-frame clones and lacks some. Of about 73,000 clones in the sample, about 87% were seen once. Sequencing was performed on PBMCs. The receptor set was obtained from a young woman in good health and CMV-seropositive.

With respect to this clone: The identical CDR3 is also encoded by other nucleotide sequences in the sample. The chain links TRBV7-2 to TRBJ2-7; D is possibly TRBD2 (5 bases). Per the germline V gene, CDR1 is SGHTA and CDR2 is FQGNSA. Trimming took off 4 bases at V and 1 base at J, with 8 bases between the two ends. The CDR3 is 13 residues long. DNA for the CDR3: TGTGCCAGCAGCTCCACTAGTTCCTACGAGCAGTACTTC. Amino acid sequence: CASSSTSSYEQYF.

This chain connects TRBV2 to TRBJ2-4; 7 positions agree with TRBD1. The CDR3 length is 17 residues. Trimming cost V 0 bases and J 8 bases; bases outside gene matches: 13. In germline, CDR1 is SNHLY, CDR2 FYNNEI. The CDR3 protein is CASSEALRGRGMDIQYF. In nucleotides, the CDR3 is TGTGCCAGCAGTGAAGCGCTTCGGGGCAGGGGGATGGACATTCAGTACTTC.

This chain joins TRBV11-2 and TRBJ1-2, with TRBD1 identical over 9 bases. There are 15 residues in the CDR3. Looked up from germline, CDR1 is SGHAT and CDR2 is FQNNGV. V shed 0 bases, J shed 5 bases, and the junction held 4 bases outside the gene matches. The CDR3 region has the DNA TGTGCCAGCAGCTTAGATCGCGGACAGGGGTATGGCTACACCTTC. Translating it yields CASSLDRGQGYGYTF. The complete variable domain, with remaining parts taken from reference TRBV11-2 and TRBJ1-2, reads EAGVAQSPRYKIIEKRQSVAFWCNPISGHATLYWYQQILGQGPKLLIQFQNNGVVDDSQLPKDRFSAERLKGVDSTLKIQPAKLEDSAVYLCASSLDRGQGYGYTFGSGTRLTVV.

This sequence joins TRBV7-2 and TRBJ2-5, with 16 bases fitting TRBD2. Germline V gene sequence: CDR1 SGHTA, CDR2 FQGNSA. Trimming removed 6 bases from V and 3 bases from J; junction bases left unmatched: 1. This CDR3 comprises 15 residues. The CDR3 protein is CASSGTSGGEETQYF. The CDR3 region has the DNA TGTGCCAGCAGTGGGACTAGCGGGGGGGAAGAGACCCAGTACTTC.

V usage is TRBV9 and J usage is TRBJ2-1; a possible D gene is TRBD1 (5 bases). The CDR3 has 16 amino acids. Germline lookup yields CDR1 SGDLS and CDR2 YYNGEE. Trimming shortened V by 0 bases and J by 10 bases, and 20 bases separated the two germline ends. The CDR3: CASSVERRARAQEQFF. CDR3 sequence (DNA): TGTGCCAGCAGCGTAGAGCGCAGGGCCCGGGCCCAAGAGCAGTTCTTC.

The chain combines TRBV29-1 with TRBJ2-3; D might be TRBD1 (6 bases). V was trimmed by 0 bases and J by 2 bases, leaving 21 bases between them. The germline gives CDR1 SQVTM, CDR2 ANQGSEA. This CDR3 has 18 residues. In DNA form, the CDR3 reads TGCAGCGTTGAAGATTTTAGGCCGAAGACAGGTAACACAGATACGCAGTATTTT. Its protein is CSVEDFRPKTGNTDTQYF.

The chain links TRBV11-2 to TRBJ2-1; 10 bases are a match to TRBD1. The CDR3 is 13 residues long. After removal of 4 bases from V and 9 bases from J, the junction contained 3 bases not matched to a gene. Germline-derived CDR1 and CDR2 are SGHAT and FQNNGV. CDR3 protein: CASSSDRGGEQFF. CDR3 nucleotide sequence: TGTGCCAGCAGCTCGGACAGGGGGGGTGAGCAGTTCTTC.

CDR3 nucleotides: TGTGCCAGCAGCTTTCCAGGGGCCACTGAAGCTTTCTTT. Its protein product is CASSFPGATEAFF. This chain joins TRBV5-4 and TRBJ1-1, with D perhaps matching TRBD1 (6 bases). Trimming pared 2 bases from V and 4 bases from J, leaving 9 bases between. Germline-derived CDR1 and CDR2 are SGHNT and YYREEE (reference sequence). The CDR3 loop spans 13 amino acids.

The genes are TRBV2 and TRBJ2-6; D is perhaps TRBD1 (6 bases). V lost 10 bases to trimming and J lost 3 bases, with 16 bases between them. CDR1 and CDR2 (germline): SNHLY, FYNNEI. The length of the CDR3 is 15 residues. CDR3 nucleotides: TGTGCCATTCTCGGACAGCCCCATGGGGCCAACGTCCTGACTTTC. Translation gives CAILGQPHGANVLTF.

The V call is TRBV2, the J call TRBJ2-3; TRBD2 might be the D (6 bases). The V and J ends lost 2 bases and 0 bases respectively, with 18 bases between them. Germline V gene lookup returns CDR1 SNHLY and CDR2 FYNNEI. The CDR3 consists of 18 residues. The CDR3 sequence: CASSERMYGGVSTDTQYF. The CDR3 region has the DNA TGTGCCAGCAGTGAACGGATGTACGGCGGGGTTAGCACAGATACGCAGTATTTT.

The chain uses TRBV5-1 and TRBJ2-1, with 9 bases identical to TRBD2. Germline V gene lookup returns CDR1 SGHRS and CDR2 YFSETQ. This CDR3 has 15 amino acids. V shed 0 bases, J shed 5 bases, and the junction held 3 bases outside the gene matches. The CDR3 coding sequence is TGCGCCAGCAGCTTGGGAGCGGGGGGCCACAATGAGCAGTTCTTC. This translates into CASSLGAGGHNEQFF.

The chain combines TRBV4-1 with TRBJ2-1; D possibly corresponds to TRBD1 (5 bases). The CDR3 consists of 17 residues. The ends were cut back, 2 bases at V and 0 bases at J, with 14 bases in the middle. Germline CDR1 MGHRA, CDR2 YSYEKL. DNA for the CDR3: TGCGCCAGCAGCCAAATTCATGGCCAGGGCTCCTACAATGAGCAGTTCTTC. It is translated as CASSQIHGQGSYNEQFF.

V gene TRBV7-2 combines with J gene TRBJ2-7, with D possibly TRBD1 on 5 matching bases. V was clipped by 0 bases and J by 5 bases, with 8 bases between them. Germline CDR1 and CDR2: SGHTA and FQGNSA. This CDR3 comprises 13 residues. CDR3 nucleotides: TGTGCCAGCAGCTTAGCGGGGCCCAACGAGCAGTACTTC. Residues: CASSLAGPNEQYF.

This rearrangement joins TRBV18 to TRBJ1-2; 7 nucleotides match TRBD1. This CDR3 is built from 13 residues. Losses at the gene ends were 3 bases for V and 3 bases for J; bases not matched to a gene: 1. CDR1 and CDR2 from the germline V gene are KGHSH and LQKENI. The CDR3 DNA is TGTGCCAGCTCACCTGGGACAGACTATGGCTACACCTTC. Amino acid sequence: CASSPGTDYGYTF.

The chain has TRBV5-5 and TRBJ1-1; TRBD1 is a possible D gene (6 bases). Germline assignment: CDR1 SGHKS and CDR2 YYEKEE (reference sequence). CDR3 length: 14 residues. The ends were cut back, 0 bases at V and 3 bases at J, with 9 bases in the middle. The CDR3 loop is CASSLVPGDTEAFF. In nucleotides, the CDR3 is TGTGCCAGCAGCTTGGTCCCAGGGGACACTGAAGCTTTCTTT.

This clone was counted many times. The chain combines TRBV28 with TRBJ2-7, with D maybe TRBD2 (5 bases). The CDR3 contains 16 residues. The V and J ends lost 3 bases and 3 bases respectively, with 18 bases between them. Looked up from germline, CDR1 is MDHEN and CDR2 is SYDVKM. CDR3 sequence (DNA): TGTGCCAGCAGTTTGGAAGCGGAAAATACATACTACGAGCAGTACTTC. Its protein is CASSLEAENTYYEQYF.

This rearrangement joins TRBV15 to TRBJ2-7; D unresolved. Trimming shortened V by 4 bases and J by 6 bases, and 16 bases separated the two germline ends. This CDR3 contains 14 residues. Germline CDR1 and CDR2: LNHNV and YYDKDF (reference sequence). CDR3 sequence: CATSKRRQPGEQYF. The CDR3 DNA reads as TGTGCCACCAGCAAACGACGTCAGCCGGGCGAGCAGTACTTC.

The chain combines TRBV30 with TRBJ2-1, with a weak D call TRBD2 (6 bases). Germline lookup yields CDR1 GTSNPN and CDR2 SVGIG (reference sequence). The CDR3 covers 15 residues. V was cut by 3 bases and J by 8 bases, with 20 bases left in between. CDR3 sequence (DNA): TGTGCCTGGAGACGTGGGGCGTCGACGGGGGATGAGCAGTTCTTC. The encoded protein is CAWRRGASTGDEQFF.

This chain uses TRBV10-3 with TRBJ1-6, with TRBD1 matching over 7 bases. The germline gives CDR1 ENHRY, CDR2 SYGVKD. This CDR3 is 16 amino acids long. J gave up 0 bases and V 4 bases, and 3 bases lay outside the gene matches. The CDR3 coding sequence is TGTGCCATCAGTGTGGCAGGGGGCTCCTATAATTCACCCCTCCACTTT. As protein: CAISVAGGSYNSPLHF.

V gene TRBV14 combines with J gene TRBJ2-1; 8 bases map to TRBD2. The germline gives CDR1 SGHDN, CDR2 FVKESK. This CDR3 has 16 residues. Trimming removed 0 bases from V and 4 bases from J; junction bases left unmatched: 5. CDR3 amino acids: CASSQEDGGVYNEQFF. The CDR3 coding sequence is TGTGCCAGCAGCCAAGAAGACGGGGGGGTATACAATGAGCAGTTCTTC.

The genes are TRBV7-9 and TRBJ2-3, with 11 bases aligning to TRBD2. Germline V gives CDR1 SEHNR, CDR2 FQNEAQ (reference sequence). The CDR3 extends over 16 amino acids. Losses at the gene ends were 5 bases for V and 2 bases for J; bases not matched to a gene: 6. The CDR3 nucleotides read TGTGCCAGCAGCGCTCCGGGACTAGCGGACACAGATACGCAGTATTTT. This sequence encodes CASSAPGLADTDTQYF.

The chain has TRBV21-1 and TRBJ2-6; the table gives TRBD1 as D, unverified against the DNA. TRBV21-1 has pseudogene status. CDR3 length: 15 amino acids. This CDR3 reads CASSHRVPGANVLTF. CDR3 nucleotides: TGTGCCAGCAGCCACAGGGTCCCTGGGGCCAACGTCCTGACTTTC.